This passage covers 18 T cell receptor beta chains from one sample sequenced in a study of blood T cell repertoires in COVID-19 (TCRdb year 2020). The library relied on the immunoSEQ multiplex PCR assay. TCRdb limited this immuneACCESS table to in-frame rearrangements with V and J called. A share of clones is missing; checked studies link under half to unresolved V genes, and the rest is unexplained. This sample holds more than 200,000 clones; about 91% were observed only once. Of the sample, 5% to 6.5% is held by the ten largest clones. Input material: peripheral blood. Source of these receptors: a woman aged 30 to 39 with COVID-19, enrolled during active disease.

This clone was observed a single time. The rearrangement uses TRBV25-1 and TRBJ2-7; TRBD2 aligns across 16 bases. The CDR3 length is 15 residues. CDR1 and CDR2 (germline): MGHDK, SYGVNS. J was trimmed by 3 bases and V by 7 bases; bases with no gene match: 3. CDR3 sequence reads: CASTGTSGGGYEQYF. DNA for the CDR3: TGTGCCAGCACCGGGACTAGCGGGGGGGGCTACGAGCAGTACTTC.

The table lists this clone with a few counts. The chain uses TRBV5-1 and TRBJ2-2; no definite D call. V was trimmed by 6 bases and J by 0 bases, leaving 9 bases between them. The CDR3 has 14 amino acids. The germline V gene encodes CDR1 SGHRS and CDR2 YFSETQ. CDR3 residues: CASTSRTNTGELFF. The CDR3 DNA sequence: TGCGCCAGCACGTCTAGGACGAACACCGGGGAGCTGTTTTTT. Variable domain in full (rest from reference TRBV5-1 and TRBJ2-2): KAGVTQTPRYLIKTRGQQVTLSCSPISGHRSVSWYQQTPGQGLQFLFEYFSETQRNKGNFPGRFSGRQFSNSRSEMNVSTLELGDSALYLCASTSRTNTGELFFGEGSRLTVL.

The chain is built from TRBV3-1 (or the pseudogene TRBV3-2) and TRBJ2-7; D uncertain. This CDR3 is 15 amino acids long. Looked up from germline, CDR1 is LGHDT and CDR2 is YNNKEL (reference sequence). V was pared by 1 base and J by 5 bases, with 15 bases between. CDR3: CASSQVRVGRNEQYF. CDR3 nucleotides: TGTGCCAGCAGCCAAGTCCGGGTCGGTAGGAACGAGCAGTACTTC.

The chain employs TRBV18 and TRBJ2-1; unclear D gene. V lost 0 bases and J lost 15, with 15 bases in between. CDR3 size: 13 residues. Germline V gene sequence: CDR1 KGHSH, CDR2 LQKENI. CDR3 coding DNA: TGTGCCAGCTCACCACCGGTACTCCCTAGATGGTTCTTC. As protein: CASSPPVLPRWFF.

V gene TRBV5-1 combines with J gene TRBJ2-3; TRBD2 might be the D (5 bases). The CDR3 is 15 amino acids. The germline CDR1 and CDR2 sequences are SGHRS and YFSETQ. The V end lost 0 bases, the J end lost 3 bases, and 11 bases lay between the germline ends. CDR3 loop: CASSLGEDSTDTQYF. The CDR3 region has the DNA TGCGCCAGCAGCTTGGGAGAGGACTCAACAGATACGCAGTATTTT.

This chain joins TRBV11-3 and TRBJ2-1; tentative D call: TRBD1 (6 bases). The CDR3 contains 13 residues. The V end lost 5 bases, the J end lost 7 bases, and 12 bases lay between the germline ends. Germline V gives CDR1 SGHNT, CDR2 YENEEA. CDR3 protein: CASSDGTTNEQFF. As DNA, the CDR3 is TGTGCCAGCAGCGACGGGACAACGAATGAGCAGTTCTTC.

For this clone: The junction does not match germline at one end; this may be a read error. Other nucleotide sequences from this sample produce the same CDR3. This chain connects TRBV9 to TRBJ1-2; D might be TRBD1 (5 bases). The CDR3 covers 13 residues. CDR1 is SGDLS, CDR2 YYNGEE, per germline. CDR3 amino acids: CASSGGGDYGYTF. The DNA for the CDR3 is TGCGCCAGCAGCGGGGGGGGAGACTATGGCTACACCTTC.

The chain joins TRBV6-1 to TRBJ1-3; possible D gene TRBD1, 6 bases. The CDR3 is 15 residues long. Germline assignment: CDR1 MNHNS and CDR2 SASEGT. V lost 6 bases to trimming and J lost 0 bases, with 12 bases between them. For the CDR3, the DNA is TGTGCCAGCAGCCTGACAGGCACCTCTGGAAACACCATATATTTT. Its protein product is CASSLTGTSGNTIYF.

This chain uses TRBV29-1 with TRBJ1-1; a possible D gene is TRBD1 (6 bases). The CDR3 loop spans 15 amino acids. Germline CDR1 SQVTM, CDR2 ANQGSEA. Trimming cost V 6 bases and J 6 bases, with 23 bases left between them. The CDR3 is CSVATRNDRFAEAFF. Written as DNA, the CDR3 is TGCAGCGTCGCTACCCGAAACGACAGGTTTGCTGAAGCTTTCTTT.

The CDR3 DNA is TGTGCCAGCAGCCAAGACCCGGGACTAGCGGGGGGGTGGCAGTTCTTC. Residues: CASSQDPGLAGGWQFF. The gene calls are TRBV4-2 and TRBJ2-1, with 16 bases that match TRBD2. The CDR3 is made up of 16 amino acids. Germline CDR1 LGHNA, CDR2 YNFKEQ. V was clipped by 0 bases and J by 12 bases; unmatched bases: 5.

The gene calls are TRBV7-9 and TRBJ2-1, with 11 bases fitting TRBD1. This CDR3 is 15 amino acids long. Germline V lookup: CDR1 SEHNR, CDR2 FQNEAQ (reference sequence). Trimming took 4 bases from V and 9 from J; bases not matched to a gene: 8. CDR3 DNA: TGTGCCAGCAGCTATTGGGACAGGGGGACGGGTGAGCAGTTCTTC. Protein product: CASSYWDRGTGEQFF.

This sequence joins TRBV27 and TRBJ2-7; 15 bases agree with TRBD2. Germline V CDR1 and CDR2: MNHEY, SMNVEV (reference sequence). V trimming: 6 bases; J trimming: 7 bases; junction bases outside the gene matches: 4. The CDR3 has 14 residues. The CDR3 coding sequence is TGTGCCAGCAGCTGGACTAGCGGGGGGGGTGAGCAGTACTTC. Its translation is CASSWTSGGGEQYF.

The chain links TRBV19 to TRBJ2-3; 8 nucleotides align to TRBD1. V was clipped by 4 bases and J by 0 bases; unmatched bases: 3. The CDR3 length is 15 residues. CDR1 and CDR2 from the germline V gene are LNHDA and SQIVND (reference sequence). CDR3 in amino acids: CASSRQGISTDTQYF. The CDR3 region has the DNA TGTGCCAGTAGTAGACAGGGGATTAGCACAGATACGCAGTATTTT.

J is TRBJ2-1 and V is TRBV27; tentatively, D is TRBD1 (5 bases). CDR1 and CDR2 from the germline V gene are MNHEY and SMNVEV (reference sequence). The V gene lost 5 bases and the J gene lost 7 bases, with 15 bases spanning the gap. There are 14 residues in the CDR3. The CDR3 sequence: CASSPQANLNEQFF. The CDR3 nucleotides read TGTGCCAGCAGTCCACAGGCTAACCTAAATGAGCAGTTCTTC.

This chain joins TRBV28 and TRBJ2-5, with 13 bases identical to TRBD2. V lost 5 bases to trimming and J lost 1 base; unmatched junction nucleotides: 1. Germline assignment: CDR1 MDHEN and CDR2 SYDVKM. The CDR3 covers 15 residues. This CDR3 is CASSRTSGGQETQYF. The CDR3 DNA sequence: TGTGCCAGCAGTCGGACTAGCGGGGGCCAAGAGACCCAGTACTTC. The full variable domain, completed using reference TRBV28 and TRBJ2-5, is DVKVTQSSRYLVKRTGEKVFLECVQDMDHENMFWYRQDPGLGLRLIYFSYDVKMKEKGDIPEGYSVSREKKERFSLILESASTNQTSMYLCASSRTSGGQETQYFGPGTRLLVL.

CDR3 bases: TGTGCCAGCAGCCAAGATAACAAGGTGGGCCCTTGTTTCTCTGGGGCCAACGTCCTGACTTTC. The encoded protein is CASSQDNKVGPCFSGANVLTF. The chain combines TRBV3-1 (or the pseudogene TRBV3-2) with TRBJ2-6; D gene uncertain. Germline V gives CDR1 LGHDT, CDR2 YNNKEL (reference sequence). Trimming took 0 bases from V and 0 from J, leaving 21 bases between them. This CDR3 is 21 amino acids long.

Here the CDR3 reads CASSLTAGQEIMNTEAFF. The CDR3 DNA sequence: TGTGCCAGCAGCCTTACCGCCGGACAGGAGATCATGAACACTGAAGCTTTCTTT. The chain recombines TRBV11-2 with TRBJ1-1, with TRBD1 matching over 7 bases. V shed 5 bases, J shed 0 bases, and the junction held 15 bases outside the gene matches. The CDR3 is made up of 18 amino acids. Looked up from germline, CDR1 is SGHAT and CDR2 is FQNNGV.

J is TRBJ2-1 and V is TRBV5-5; D might be TRBD1 (6 bases). Germline V lookup: CDR1 SGHKS, CDR2 YYEKEE (reference sequence). The CDR3 runs 13 residues. V gave up 4 bases and J gave up 7 bases, with 12 bases separating them. The CDR3 DNA sequence: TGTGCCAGCAGCCGATCTAGGGGGAATGAGCAGTTCTTC. Protein product: CASSRSRGNEQFF.